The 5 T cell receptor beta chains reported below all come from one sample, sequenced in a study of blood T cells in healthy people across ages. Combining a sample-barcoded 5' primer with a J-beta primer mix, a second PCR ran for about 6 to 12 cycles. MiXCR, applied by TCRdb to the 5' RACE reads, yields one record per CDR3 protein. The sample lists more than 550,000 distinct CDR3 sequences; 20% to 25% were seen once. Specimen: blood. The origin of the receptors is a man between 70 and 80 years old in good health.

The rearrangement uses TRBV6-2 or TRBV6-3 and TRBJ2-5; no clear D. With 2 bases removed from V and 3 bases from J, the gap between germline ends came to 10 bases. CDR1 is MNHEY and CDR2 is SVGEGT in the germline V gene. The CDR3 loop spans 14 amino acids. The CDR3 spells CASSYGQAKETQYF. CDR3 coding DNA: TGTGCCAGCAGTTACGGGCAAGCGAAAGAGACCCAGTACTTC.

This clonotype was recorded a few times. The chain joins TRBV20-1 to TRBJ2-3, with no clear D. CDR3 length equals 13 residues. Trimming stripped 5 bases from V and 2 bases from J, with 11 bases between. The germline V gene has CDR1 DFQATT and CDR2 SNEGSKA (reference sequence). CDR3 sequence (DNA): TGCAGTGCTTTCCGGCTCCACACAGATACGCAGTATTTT. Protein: CSAFRLHTDTQYF.

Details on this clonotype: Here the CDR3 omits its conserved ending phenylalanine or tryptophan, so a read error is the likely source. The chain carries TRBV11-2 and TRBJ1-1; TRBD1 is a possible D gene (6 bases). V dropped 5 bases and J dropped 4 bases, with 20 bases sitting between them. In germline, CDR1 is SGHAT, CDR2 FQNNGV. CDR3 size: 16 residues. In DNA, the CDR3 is TGTGCCAGCAGCCCGTGGGGACAAACGCGGACCACTGAAGCTTTCCTT. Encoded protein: CASSPWGQTRTTEAFL.

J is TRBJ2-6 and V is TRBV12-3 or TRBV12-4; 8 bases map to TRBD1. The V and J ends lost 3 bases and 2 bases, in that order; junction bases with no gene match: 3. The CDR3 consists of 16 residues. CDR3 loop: CASSFRGQAGANVLTF. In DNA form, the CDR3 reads TGTGCCAGCAGTTTTCGGGGACAGGCTGGGGCCAACGTCCTGACTTTC.

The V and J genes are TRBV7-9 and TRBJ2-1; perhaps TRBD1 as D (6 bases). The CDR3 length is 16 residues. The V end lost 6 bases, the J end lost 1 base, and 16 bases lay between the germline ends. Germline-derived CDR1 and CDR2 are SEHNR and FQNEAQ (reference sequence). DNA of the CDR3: TGTGCCAGCAGATTGGGGGCTAGAGGGTCCTACAATGAGCAGTTCTTC. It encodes CASRLGARGSYNEQFF.